This T cell receptor beta chain was profiled in a study of blood T cell repertoires in COVID-19. TCRdb's table, derived via immunoSEQ multiplex PCR, lists solely in-frame clones and lacks some. The sample contains about 210,000 clones, less than 85% of which appear only once. The CDR3 contains 15 residues. Trimming at V came to 7 bases and at J to 1 base, leaving 6 bases not matched to a gene. The germline V gene has CDR1 SNHLY and CDR2 FYNNEI. This clone occurred once. The rearrangement links TRBV2 to TRBJ2-5; 10 bases are shared with TRBD2. Sequencing was performed on peripheral blood. This clonotype was sampled from a woman in her seventies with acute or convalescent COVID-19. For the CDR3, the DNA is TGTGCCAGCACAGCGGGGGGGGCGCCCCAAGAGACCCAGTACTTC. It specifies CASTAGGAPQETQYF.